The clone carrying this TCR beta chain occurred a few times. Its target is unknown. This record comes from a study of Graves' ophthalmopathy and Graves' hyperthyroidism. Study-wide results and limits: Most thyroid clonotypes expanded beyond 0.001 frequency were also found in blood.

The germline V gene encodes CDR1 MGHRA and CDR2 YSYEKL. The CDR3 length is 15 residues. Losses at the gene ends were 5 bases for V and 2 bases for J; bases not matched to a gene: 7. The authors amplified TCR beta CDR3 regions, and they did so from RNA transcripts for repertoire sequencing. Amplification began with first-round RT-PCR using HTBI primers, then second-round multiplex PCR was performed. TCRdb used MiXCR to reprocess the multiplex PCR reads, holding one entry per CDR3 protein. The table includes approximately 700,000 distinct CDR3 sequences, 40% detected once. This TCR was sampled from an adult man with Graves' ophthalmopathy. This chain connects TRBV4-1 to TRBJ2-7; TRBD2 aligns across 9 bases. The sample taken for sequencing was peripheral blood. The CDR3 is CASSNRLAAAYEQYF. The CDR3 DNA sequence: TGCGCCAGCAGCAATCGACTAGCGGCAGCCTACGAGCAGTACTTC.